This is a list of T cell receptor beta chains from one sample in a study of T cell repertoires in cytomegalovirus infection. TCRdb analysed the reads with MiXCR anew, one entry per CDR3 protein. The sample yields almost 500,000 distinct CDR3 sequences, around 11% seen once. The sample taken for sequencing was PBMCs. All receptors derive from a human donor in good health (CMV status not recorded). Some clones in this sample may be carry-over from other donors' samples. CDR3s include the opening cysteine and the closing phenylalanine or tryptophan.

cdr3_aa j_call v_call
CAQGHRNIQYF TRBJ2-4 TRBV7-3
CASRGPNSPLHF TRBJ1-6 TRBV28
CASSETIMDTEAFF TRBJ1-1 TRBV28
CASSGEWGQGRSGANVLTF TRBJ2-6 TRBV7-9
CASSVGSRTDTQYF TRBJ2-3 TRBV5-1
CASSWRAGGPYEQYF TRBJ2-7 TRBV27
CASSQRGRNEKLFF TRBJ1-4 TRBV14
CASSEGTRQPQHF TRBJ1-5 TRBV14
CASSPHETGGGEAFF TRBJ1-1 TRBV28
CASSLRTDREAFGLGYTF TRBJ1-2 TRBV7-9
CASSPPTGRYEQYF TRBJ2-7 TRBV5-1
CASSLIPGTTGEQYF TRBJ2-7 TRBV12-3/TRBV12-4
CASSPKVGGDTEAFF TRBJ1-1 TRBV3-1
CASSSGTGDGRDTQYF TRBJ2-3 TRBV7-9
CAISSSSGGSSYEQYF TRBJ2-7 TRBV10-3
CSAKTDLNTEAFF TRBJ1-1 TRBV20-1
CASSLFGTGKAETQYF TRBJ2-5 TRBV7-9